Sequencing of this T cell receptor beta chain was carried out in a study of blood T cell repertoires in COVID-19 (dated by TCRdb to about 2020). Context from the whole study: Samples from collaborators originated in the United States, Italy and Spain and spanned both the acute and convalescent phases of COVID-19. The material from the prospective study consisted of cDNA or gDNA derived from T cells, B-cell-depleted T cells, or PBMCs. The dataset comprised deeply sampled blood TCRbeta repertoires from subjects exposed to, actively infected with, or recovered from COVID-19. The repertoires were released in a freely available public database meant as a resource for research on the immune response to SARS-CoV-2. The samples were drawn from the first 160 participants of the ongoing ImmuneRACE study and from 1,254 subjects provided by 6 global collaborators. A de-identified subject ID, COVID-19 status, age in years and sex were almost always included in the sample metadata. Where HLA class I and class II types were available, the types were taken from metadata supplied by the sample provider, not from assay-based typing. Overall study results and their limits: Clinical and demographic metadata were provided uncurated, with the amount varying by source and participant.

As concerns this clone: Its antigen has not been determined. No base quality values were provided; no much bigger clone lies one nucleotide off.

Compared with germline, V lacks 4 bases and J lacks 8 bases; bases without a gene match: 11. Based on the germline V gene (reference sequence), the CDR1 and CDR2 sequences are SEHNR and FQNEAQ. From the cysteine up to the phenylalanine, the CDR3 has a length of 15 residues. The entry retains the CDR3 DNA only, 45 bases that are in frame from base 1. One collaborating source in Seattle enrolled patients while the patients were actively infected and followed the patients over time throughout the course of disease. Collaborating institutions collected whole blood in K2EDTA tubes following their own protocols. For TCRbeta analysis, collaborators shipped samples as frozen whole blood, isolated PBMCs, or DNA extracted from either of those sample types. The immunoSEQ Assay, a bias-controlled multiplex PCR, was used to amplify TCRbeta CDR3 regions from genomic DNA. Processing in the source paper ran as follows. The number of nucleated cells in each sample was estimated by amplification of reference gene primers within the assay. To quantify the absolute abundance of each unique TCRbeta CDR3 rearrangement, sequence reads were collapsed and filtered. For each sample, productive Simpson clonality was calculated as the square root of Simpson's diversity index across productive rearrangements. Here the immuneACCESS table is served through TCRdb, limited to in-frame sequences with V and J called. Missing clones are a known gap in these copies; in checked studies unresolved V genes cover under half, and the rest lacks a known reason. Clone size and the V and J calls come from that table; the DNA yielded D and trimming. The table for this sample lists around 100,000 clones; around nine tenths of them were counted only once. The ten largest account for 1.5% to 2.5% of the sample.

The rearrangement joined TRBV7-9 to TRBJ1-2; a stretch of 9 junction bases matches TRBD1. The TCR comes from a woman aged 45-65 years with COVID-19, enrolled during active disease. The sequenced sample was peripheral blood. The DNA is as follows: TGTGCCAGCAGCTCTACTCTGGGGACAGGGAGCGGCTACACCTTC. Translated, this gives CASSSTLGTGSGYTF.